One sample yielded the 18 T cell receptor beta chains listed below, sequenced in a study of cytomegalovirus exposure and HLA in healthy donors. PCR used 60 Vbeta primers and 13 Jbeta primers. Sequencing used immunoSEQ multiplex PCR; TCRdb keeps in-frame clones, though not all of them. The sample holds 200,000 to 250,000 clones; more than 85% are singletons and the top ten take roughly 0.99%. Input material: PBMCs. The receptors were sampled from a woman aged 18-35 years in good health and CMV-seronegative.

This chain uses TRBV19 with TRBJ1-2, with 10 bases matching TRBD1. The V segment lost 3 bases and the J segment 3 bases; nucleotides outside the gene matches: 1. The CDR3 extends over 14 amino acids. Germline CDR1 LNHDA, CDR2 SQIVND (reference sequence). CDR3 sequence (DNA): TGTGCCAGTAGTATGACAGGGGGCTACTATGGCTACACCTTC. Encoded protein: CASSMTGGYYGYTF.

CDR3 amino acids: CASSPPSARGNQPQHF. DNA for the CDR3: TGTGCCAGCTCACCACCATCGGCCAGGGGTAATCAGCCCCAGCATTTT. The chain carries TRBV18 and TRBJ1-5; D is possibly TRBD1 (6 bases). CDR1 and CDR2 (germline): KGHSH, LQKENI. This CDR3 is 16 amino acids long. Trimming left V 0 bases short and J 4 bases short, with 13 bases between.

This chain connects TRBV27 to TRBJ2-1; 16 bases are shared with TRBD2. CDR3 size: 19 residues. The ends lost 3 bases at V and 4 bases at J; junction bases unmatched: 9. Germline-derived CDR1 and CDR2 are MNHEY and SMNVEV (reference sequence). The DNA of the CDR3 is TGTGCCAGCAGTTTCTTTCCGGGACTAGCGGGGGGGCGGTACAATGAGCAGTTCTTC. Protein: CASSFFPGLAGGRYNEQFF.

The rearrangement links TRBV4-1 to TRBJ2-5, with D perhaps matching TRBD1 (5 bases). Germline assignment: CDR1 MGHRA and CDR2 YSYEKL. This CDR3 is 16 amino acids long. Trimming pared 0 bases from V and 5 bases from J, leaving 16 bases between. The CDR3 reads CASSQDPVQGQETQYF. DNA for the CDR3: TGCGCCAGCAGCCAAGACCCCGTCCAGGGTCAGGAGACCCAGTACTTC.

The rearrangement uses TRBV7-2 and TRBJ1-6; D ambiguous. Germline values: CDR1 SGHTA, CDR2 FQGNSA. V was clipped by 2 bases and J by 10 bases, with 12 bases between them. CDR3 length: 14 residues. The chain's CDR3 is CASSLLRDSSPLHF. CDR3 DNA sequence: TGTGCCAGCAGCTTACTTCGGGATTCGTCACCCCTCCACTTT.

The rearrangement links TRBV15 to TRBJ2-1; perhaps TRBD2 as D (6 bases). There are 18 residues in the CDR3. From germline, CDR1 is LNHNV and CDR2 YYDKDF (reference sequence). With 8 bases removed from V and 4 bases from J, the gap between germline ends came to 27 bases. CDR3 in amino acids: CATAVGDSSFSLYNEQFF. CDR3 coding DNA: TGTGCCACCGCGGTAGGGGACTCGTCTTTTTCGCTTTACAATGAGCAGTTCTTC. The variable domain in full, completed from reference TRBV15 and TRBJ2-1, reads DAMVIQNPRYQVTQFGKPVTLSCSQTLNHNVMYWYQQKSSQAPKLLFHYYDKDFNNEADTPDNFQSRRPNTSFCFLDIRSPGLGDTAMYLCATAVGDSSFSLYNEQFFGPGTRLTVL.

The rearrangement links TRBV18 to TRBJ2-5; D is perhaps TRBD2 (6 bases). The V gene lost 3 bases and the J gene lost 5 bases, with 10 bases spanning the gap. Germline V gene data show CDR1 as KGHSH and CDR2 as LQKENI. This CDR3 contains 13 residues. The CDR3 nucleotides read TGTGCCAGCTCACCGTCGGGAGTCGAGACCCAGTACTTC. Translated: CASSPSGVETQYF.

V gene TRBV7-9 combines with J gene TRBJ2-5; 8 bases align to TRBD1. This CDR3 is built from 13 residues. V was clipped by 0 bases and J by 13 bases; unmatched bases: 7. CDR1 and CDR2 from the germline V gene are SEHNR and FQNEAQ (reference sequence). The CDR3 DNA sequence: TGTGCCAGCAGCTTAGCGCGCACAGGGGGGTTGTACTTC. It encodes CASSLARTGGLYF.

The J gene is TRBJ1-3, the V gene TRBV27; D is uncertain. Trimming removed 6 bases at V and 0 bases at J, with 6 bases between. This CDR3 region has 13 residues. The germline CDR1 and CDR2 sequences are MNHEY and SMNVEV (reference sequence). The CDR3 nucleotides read TGTGCCAGCAGGTTCTCCTCTGGAAACACCATATATTTT. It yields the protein CASRFSSGNTIYF.

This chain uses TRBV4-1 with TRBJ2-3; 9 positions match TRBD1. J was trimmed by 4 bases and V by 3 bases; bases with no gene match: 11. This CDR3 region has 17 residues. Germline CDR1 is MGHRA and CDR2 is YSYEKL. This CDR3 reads CASSHVTGGVFADTQYF. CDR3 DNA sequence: TGCGCCAGCAGCCATGTTACAGGGGGCGTTTTTGCAGATACGCAGTATTTT.

CDR3 sequence (DNA): TGTGCCAGCAGTCCTACAGGGGTACCCTACGAGCAGTACTTC. Its protein is CASSPTGVPYEQYF. The chain has TRBV27 and TRBJ2-7, with 7 nucleotides matching TRBD1. V trimming: 5 bases; J trimming: 2 bases; junction bases outside the gene matches: 6. Germline CDR1 is MNHEY and CDR2 is SMNVEV (reference sequence). This CDR3 has 14 residues.

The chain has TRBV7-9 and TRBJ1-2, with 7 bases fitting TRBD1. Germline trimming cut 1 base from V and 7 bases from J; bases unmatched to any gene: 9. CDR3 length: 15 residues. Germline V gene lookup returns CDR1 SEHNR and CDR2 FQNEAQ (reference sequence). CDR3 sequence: CASSLDKQGTSGYTF. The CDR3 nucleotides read TGTGCCAGCAGCTTAGACAAACAGGGGACGTCTGGCTACACCTTC.

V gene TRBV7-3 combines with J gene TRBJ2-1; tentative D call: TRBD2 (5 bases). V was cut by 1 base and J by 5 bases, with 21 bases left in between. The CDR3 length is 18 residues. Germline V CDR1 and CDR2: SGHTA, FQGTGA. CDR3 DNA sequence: TGTGCCAGCAGCTTAAAACCCGGGTACACGGGAAAGGACAATGAGCAGTTCTTC. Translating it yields CASSLKPGYTGKDNEQFF.

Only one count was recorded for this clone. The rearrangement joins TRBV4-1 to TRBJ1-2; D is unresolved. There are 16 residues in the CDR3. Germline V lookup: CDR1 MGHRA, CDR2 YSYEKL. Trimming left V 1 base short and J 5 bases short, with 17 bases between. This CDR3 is CASSQGSGRGLYGYTF. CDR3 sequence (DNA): TGCGCCAGCAGCCAAGGATCTGGCAGAGGTCTTTATGGCTACACCTTC.

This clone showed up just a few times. The CDR3 DNA reads as TGTGCCAGCAGCGTAGCGGAGGGGGCAGGTTACGAGCAGTACTTC. As protein: CASSVAEGAGYEQYF. V usage is TRBV9 and J usage is TRBJ2-7; a weak D match, TRBD1 (7 bases). This CDR3 contains 15 residues. Germline-derived CDR1 and CDR2 are SGDLS and YYNGEE. V was shortened by 0 bases and J by 4 bases, with 14 bases between the two germline ends.

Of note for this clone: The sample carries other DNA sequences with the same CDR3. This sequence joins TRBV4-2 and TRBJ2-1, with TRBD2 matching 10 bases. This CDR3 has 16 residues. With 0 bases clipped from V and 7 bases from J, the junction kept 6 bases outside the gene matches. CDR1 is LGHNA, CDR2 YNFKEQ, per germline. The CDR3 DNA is TGTGCCAGCAGCCAAGAGGCTAGCGGGAGTGGGAATGAGCAGTTCTTC. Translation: CASSQEASGSGNEQFF.

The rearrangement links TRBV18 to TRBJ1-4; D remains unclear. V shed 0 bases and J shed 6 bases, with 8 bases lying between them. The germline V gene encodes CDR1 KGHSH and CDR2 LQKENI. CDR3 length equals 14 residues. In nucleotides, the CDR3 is TGTGCCAGCTCACCACCGGCCGGGGATGAAAAACTGTTTTTT. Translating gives CASSPPAGDEKLFF.

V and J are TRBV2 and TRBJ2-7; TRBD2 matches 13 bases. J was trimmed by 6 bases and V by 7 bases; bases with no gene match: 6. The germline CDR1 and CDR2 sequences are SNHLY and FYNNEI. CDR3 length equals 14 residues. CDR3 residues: CASIGLAGETEQYF. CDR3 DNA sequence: TGTGCCAGCATTGGACTAGCGGGGGAAACCGAGCAGTACTTC. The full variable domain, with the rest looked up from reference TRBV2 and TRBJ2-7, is EPEVTQTPSHQVTQMGQEVILRCVPISNHLYFYWYRQILGQKVEFLVSFYNNEISEKSEIFDDQFSVERPDGSNFTLKIRSTKLEDSAMYFCASIGLAGETEQYFGPGTRLTVT.